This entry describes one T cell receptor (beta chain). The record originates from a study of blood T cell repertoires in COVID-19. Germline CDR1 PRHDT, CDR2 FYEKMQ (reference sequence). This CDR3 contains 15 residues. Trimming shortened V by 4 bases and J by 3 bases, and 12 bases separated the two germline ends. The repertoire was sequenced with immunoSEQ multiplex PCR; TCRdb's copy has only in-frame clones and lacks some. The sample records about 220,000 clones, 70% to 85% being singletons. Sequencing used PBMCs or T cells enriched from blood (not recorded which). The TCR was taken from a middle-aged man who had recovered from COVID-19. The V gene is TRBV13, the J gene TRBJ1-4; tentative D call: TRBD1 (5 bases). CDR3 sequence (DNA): TGTGCCAGCAGCTACGGGGGGACGCCTAATGAAAAACTGTTTTTT. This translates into CASSYGGTPNEKLFF.